The 14 T cell receptor beta chains in this list originate from one sample, sequenced in a study of T cell repertoires and Cas9 in healthy adults. Generated by immunoSEQ multiplex PCR, the TCRdb table keeps only in-frame clones and is missing some. The table has 1,500 or so clones, 93% seen once; the top ten hold 3.5% to 5%. Sequences were obtained from SpCas9-reactive CD4+ effector T cells (CD137+, CD154-, CD25-, CD127+) from PBMCs; culture status not recorded. These receptors were taken from a human donor in good health.

The genes are TRBV2 and TRBJ2-6; D uncertain. With 6 bases removed from V and 0 bases from J, the gap between germline ends came to 9 bases. The CDR3 covers 15 residues. The germline CDR1 and CDR2 sequences are SNHLY and FYNNEI. The CDR3 DNA reads TGTGCCAGCAGCCTGGGCCACTCTGGGGCCAACGTCCTGACTTTC. Protein sequence: CASSLGHSGANVLTF. The full variable domain, completed using reference TRBV2 and TRBJ2-6, is EPEVTQTPSHQVTQMGQEVILRCVPISNHLYFYWYRQILGQKVEFLVSFYNNEISEKSEIFDDQFSVERPDGSNFTLKIRSTKLEDSAMYFCASSLGHSGANVLTFGAGSRLTVL.

V usage is TRBV2 and J usage is TRBJ2-1; possible D gene TRBD1, 6 bases. V shed 7 bases and J shed 5 bases, with 12 bases lying between them. The CDR3 loop spans 13 amino acids. Germline CDR1 and CDR2: SNHLY and FYNNEI. The CDR3 region is CASTKYRDNEQFF. In nucleotides, the CDR3 is TGTGCCAGCACGAAATACAGGGACAATGAGCAGTTCTTC.

The chain has TRBV7-6 and TRBJ2-6, with D perhaps TRBD2 (5 bases). The V and J ends lost 4 bases and 0 bases respectively, with 7 bases between them. Germline CDR1 is SGHVS and CDR2 is FNYEAQ. The CDR3 loop spans 15 amino acids. CDR3 sequence (DNA): TGTGCCAGCAGCTCGGGGAGCTCTGGGGCCAACGTCCTGACTTTC. Its protein product is CASSSGSSGANVLTF.

The chain carries TRBV5-4 and TRBJ1-6; no clear D gene. Looked up from germline, CDR1 is SGHNT and CDR2 is YYREEE (reference sequence). The ends were cut back, 1 base at V and 9 bases at J, with 11 bases in the middle. The length of the CDR3 is 14 residues. In nucleotides, the CDR3 is TGTGCCAGCAGCTTGCTGGTGGAGGGTTCACCCCTCCACTTT. Protein product: CASSLLVEGSPLHF.

The chain combines TRBV6-1 with TRBJ1-2, with D unclear. Germline V gives CDR1 MNHNS, CDR2 SASEGT. V lost 1 base, J lost 4 bases, and 13 bases lay in between. The CDR3 has 15 amino acids. This CDR3 reads CASSEGRVRAYGYTF. The CDR3, as DNA: TGTGCCAGCAGTGAAGGGAGGGTCCGGGCCTATGGCTACACCTTC.

The CDR3, as DNA: TGCGCCAGCAGCCAAGGTACGGGACAGGGTTTAGGGAATGAGCAGTTCTTC. As protein: CASSQGTGQGLGNEQFF. The rearrangement links TRBV4-1 to TRBJ2-1, with 9 bases fitting TRBD1. The trim removed 1 base at V and 7 bases at J, leaving 11 bases unmatched. The CDR3 is made up of 17 amino acids. Germline CDR1 is MGHRA and CDR2 is YSYEKL.

This rearrangement joins TRBV19 to TRBJ2-1; perhaps TRBD1 as D (7 bases). The CDR3 is 16 amino acids. Per the germline V gene, CDR1 is LNHDA and CDR2 is SQIVND (reference sequence). The germline V and J ends were trimmed by 3 bases and 7 bases, with 19 bases remaining between them. The CDR3 spells CASSIIRAGGLNEQFF. The CDR3 DNA reads as TGTGCCAGTAGTATTATAAGGGCAGGGGGACTTAATGAGCAGTTCTTC.

The V call is TRBV18, the J call TRBJ2-3, with 10 bases aligning to TRBD2. The V and J ends lost 6 bases and 0 bases, in that order; junction bases with no gene match: 9. Germline assignment: CDR1 KGHSH and CDR2 LQKENI. This CDR3 comprises 17 residues. In DNA, the CDR3 is TGTGCCAGCTCGCTGTTTACTAGCGGGACTAGCACAGATACGCAGTATTTT. This gives the protein CASSLFTSGTSTDTQYF.

The V and J genes are TRBV11-3 and TRBJ2-5; D may correspond to TRBD1 or TRBD2 (5 bases each). Between the trimmed V and J ends, which lost 5 bases and 1 base, there was a span of 11 bases. CDR3 length: 14 amino acids. Germline values: CDR1 SGHNT, CDR2 YENEEA. The CDR3 protein is CASSGDQGQETQYF. CDR3 sequence (DNA): TGTGCCAGCAGCGGGGACCAAGGCCAAGAGACCCAGTACTTC. The complete variable domain, with remaining parts taken from reference TRBV11-3 and TRBJ2-5, reads EAGVVQSPRYKIIEKKQPVAFWCNPISGHNTLYWYLQNLGQGPELLIRYENEEAVDDSQLPKDRFSAERLKGVDSTLKIQPAELGDSAVYLCASSGDQGQETQYFGPGTRLLVL.

V is TRBV6-5 and J is TRBJ1-1; 7 positions match TRBD1. Germline V lookup: CDR1 MNHEY, CDR2 SVGAGI. The CDR3 loop spans 14 amino acids. The V segment lost 2 bases and the J segment 5 bases; nucleotides outside the gene matches: 5. The CDR3 bases are TGTGCCAGCAGTTACCATGCGACAGGGACTGAAGCTTTCTTT. Protein: CASSYHATGTEAFF.

The chain recombines TRBV6-5 with TRBJ2-5; D gene uncertain. The CDR3 covers 15 residues. Trimming took off 7 bases at V and 4 bases at J, with 19 bases between the two ends. Germline CDR1 and CDR2: MNHEY and SVGAGI. CDR3 sequence reads: CASKRQLWSGETQYF. DNA of the CDR3: TGTGCCAGCAAGAGGCAGCTTTGGTCGGGAGAGACCCAGTACTTC.

The V gene is TRBV6-6, the J gene TRBJ2-7; 7 nucleotides line up with TRBD1. Germline CDR1 reads MNHNY; CDR2 reads SVGAGI (reference sequence). The J segment lost 2 bases and the V segment lost 6 bases, leaving 7 bases of the junction unmatched. The CDR3 totals 14 residues. CDR3 nucleotides: TGTGCCAGCAGAAAACTGACAGGGCCCTACGAGCAGTACTTC. This translates into CASRKLTGPYEQYF.

This chain links TRBV28 with TRBJ1-5, with 7 bases matching TRBD1. The CDR3 consists of 17 residues. Germline assignment: CDR1 MDHEN and CDR2 SYDVKM. V was clipped by 6 bases and J by 2 bases; unmatched bases: 13. The CDR3: CASSYGTAERGNQPQHF. Here the CDR3 DNA reads TGTGCCAGCAGCTATGGGACAGCCGAGAGGGGCAATCAGCCCCAGCATTTT. Supplemented by reference TRBV28 and TRBJ1-5, the full variable domain reads DVKVTQSSRYLVKRTGEKVFLECVQDMDHENMFWYRQDPGLGLRLIYFSYDVKMKEKGDIPEGYSVSREKKERFSLILESASTNQTSMYLCASSYGTAERGNQPQHFGDGTRLSIL.

This sequence joins TRBV2 and TRBJ2-6; TRBD1 is a possible D gene (6 bases). Germline CDR1 reads SNHLY; CDR2 reads FYNNEI. The CDR3 runs 17 residues. With 5 bases removed from V and 0 bases from J, the gap between germline ends came to 14 bases. The CDR3 loop reads CASSPEGRGSGANVLTF. The DNA of the CDR3 is TGTGCCAGCAGTCCCGAGGGCAGGGGCTCTGGGGCCAACGTCCTGACTTTC.